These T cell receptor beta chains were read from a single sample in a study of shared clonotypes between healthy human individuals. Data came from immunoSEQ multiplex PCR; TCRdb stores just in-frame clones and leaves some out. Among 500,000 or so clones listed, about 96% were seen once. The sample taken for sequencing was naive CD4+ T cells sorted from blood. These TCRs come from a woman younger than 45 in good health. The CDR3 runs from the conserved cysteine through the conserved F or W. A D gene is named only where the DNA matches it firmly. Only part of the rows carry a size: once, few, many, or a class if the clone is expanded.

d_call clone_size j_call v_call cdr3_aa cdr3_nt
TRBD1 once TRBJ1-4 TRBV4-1 CASSQAATGVIGATNEKLFF TGCGCCAGCAGCCAAGCCGCGACAGGGGTTATCGGTGCAACTAATGAAAAACTGTTTTTT
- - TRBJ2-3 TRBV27 CASSLTVSSTDTQYF TGTGCCAGCAGTCTGACAGTCTCTAGCACAGATACGCAGTATTTT
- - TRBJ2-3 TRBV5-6 CASSLMQTDTQYF TGTGCCAGCAGCTTGATGCAGACAGATACGCAGTATTTT
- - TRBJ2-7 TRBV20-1 CSARDLSEQYF TGCAGTGCTAGAGATCTGAGCGAGCAGTACTTC
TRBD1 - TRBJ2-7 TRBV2 CASSRDREYYEQYF TGTGCCAGCAGCCGGGACAGAGAGTACTACGAGCAGTACTTC
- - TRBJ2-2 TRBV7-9 CASSLVGTTGELFF TGTGCCAGCAGCTTAGTTGGCACCACCGGGGAGCTGTTTTTT
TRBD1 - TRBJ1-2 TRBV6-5 CASRLTGARSYGYTF TGTGCCAGCAGGCTGACAGGGGCCCGGAGCTATGGCTACACCTTC
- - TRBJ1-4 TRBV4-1 CASSQVDGGSEKLFF TGCGCCAGCAGCCAAGTGGACGGGGGGAGTGAAAAACTGTTTTTT
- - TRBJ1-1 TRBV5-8 CASSLDRVQNTEAFF TGTGCCAGCAGCTTGGACAGGGTGCAGAACACTGAAGCTTTCTTT
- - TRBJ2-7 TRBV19 CASFLGDYEQYF TGTGCCAGTTTCCTCGGAGACTACGAGCAGTACTTC
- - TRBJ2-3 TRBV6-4 CASSDSADTQYF TGTGCCAGCAGTGACTCGGCTGATACGCAGTATTTT
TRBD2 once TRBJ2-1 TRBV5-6 CASRKSGTSGYEQFF TGTGCCAGCAGAAAATCCGGGACTAGTGGGTATGAGCAGTTCTTC
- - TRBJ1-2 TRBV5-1 CASSPEGVAYGYTF TGCGCCAGCAGCCCCGAGGGGGTTGCTTATGGCTACACCTTC
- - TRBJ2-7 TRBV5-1 CASSLAPPAYEQYF TGCGCCAGCAGCTTGGCCCCCCCAGCGTACGAGCAGTACTTC
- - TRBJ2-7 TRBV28 CASRPAFYEQYF TGTGCCAGCAGACCCGCCTTCTACGAGCAGTACTTC
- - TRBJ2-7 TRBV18 CASSPGRVGAGEQYF TGTGCCAGCTCACCCGGGCGGGTAGGCGCAGGCGAGCAGTACTTC
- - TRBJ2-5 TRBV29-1 CSIWGAGLQETQYF TGCAGCATTTGGGGCGCAGGCCTCCAAGAGACCCAGTACTTC
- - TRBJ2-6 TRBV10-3 CAITASGANVLTF TGTGCCATCACGGCTTCTGGGGCCAACGTCCTGACTTTC
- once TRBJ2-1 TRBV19 CASSIRGYYNEQFF TGTGCCAGTAGTATTCGCGGGTACTACAATGAGCAGTTCTTC
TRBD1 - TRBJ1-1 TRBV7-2 CASSGDSNTEAFF TGTGCCAGCAGCGGGGACAGCAACACTGAAGCTTTCTTT
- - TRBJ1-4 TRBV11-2 CASSLGLAGEKLFF TGTGCCAGCAGCTTAGGGCTTGCAGGGGAAAAACTGTTTTTT
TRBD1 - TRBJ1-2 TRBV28 CASSMGQYYGYTF TGTGCCAGCAGTATGGGACAGTACTATGGCTACACCTTC
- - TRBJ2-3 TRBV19 CASETGDTDTQYF TGTGCCAGTGAGACTGGGGACACAGATACGCAGTATTTT
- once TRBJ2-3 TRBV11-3 CASSLNKYTDTQYF TGTGCCAGCAGCTTAAACAAGTACACAGATACGCAGTATTTT
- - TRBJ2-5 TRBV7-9 CASSQGDKGRETQYF TGTGCCAGCAGCCAGGGTGACAAGGGTCGGGAGACCCAGTACTTC
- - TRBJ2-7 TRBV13 CASSPRWQSYEQYF TGTGCCAGCAGCCCTAGGTGGCAGTCCTACGAGCAGTACTTC
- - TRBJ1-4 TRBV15 CATSRDRQENEKLFF TGTGCCACCAGCAGAGATCGGCAGGAAAATGAAAAACTGTTTTTT
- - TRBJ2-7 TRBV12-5 CASGHIRVGGYEQYF TGTGCTAGTGGACACATTCGGGTAGGGGGGTACGAGCAGTACTTC
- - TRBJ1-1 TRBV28 CASSAGETEAFF TGTGCCAGCTCCGCTGGGGAGACTGAAGCTTTCTTT
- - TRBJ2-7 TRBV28 CASSLIVYEQYF TGTGCCAGCAGTTTAATAGTCTACGAGCAGTACTTC
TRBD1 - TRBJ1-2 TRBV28 CASRPDRVRGYTF TGTGCCAGCAGACCGGACAGGGTCCGTGGCTACACCTTC
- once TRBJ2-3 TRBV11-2 CASIPLQEVTDTQYF TGTGCCAGCATCCCGTTACAAGAAGTCACAGATACGCAGTATTTT
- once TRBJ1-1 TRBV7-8 CASSLAPSEGPNTEAFF TGTGCCAGCAGCTTAGCCCCAAGTGAGGGGCCGAACACTGAAGCTTTCTTT
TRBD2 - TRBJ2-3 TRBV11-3 CASSLGLAGLTDTQYF TGTGCCAGCAGCTTGGGGCTAGCGGGACTCACAGATACGCAGTATTTT
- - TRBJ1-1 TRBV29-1 CSVSVETEAFF TGCAGCGTTTCAGTAGAAACTGAAGCTTTCTTT
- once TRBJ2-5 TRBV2 CASTNSGRETQYF TGTGCCAGCACTAATTCAGGGAGGGAGACCCAGTACTTC
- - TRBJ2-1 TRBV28 CASSFPPARLYNEQFF TGTGCCAGCAGTTTCCCCCCGGCCCGCCTTTACAATGAGCAGTTCTTC
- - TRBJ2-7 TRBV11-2 CASSFFYEQYF TGTGCCAGCAGCTTCTTTTACGAGCAGTACTTC
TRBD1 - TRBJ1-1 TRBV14 CASSQAGGSYTEAFF TGTGCCAGCAGCCAAGCAGGGGGCAGCTACACTGAAGCTTTCTTT
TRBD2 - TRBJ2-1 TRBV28 CASSLSIPGLGGNEQFF TGTGCCAGCAGTTTATCCATCCCGGGACTAGGCGGCAATGAGCAGTTCTTC
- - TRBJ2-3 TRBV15 CATSRGSQGPSTDTQYF TGTGCCACCAGCAGAGGATCACAGGGCCCTAGCACAGATACGCAGTATTTT
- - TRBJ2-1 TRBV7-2 CASSLGGTIYNEQFF TGTGCCAGCAGCTTAGGCGGGACAATTTACAATGAGCAGTTCTTC
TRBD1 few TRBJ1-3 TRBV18 CASSPPGTGTGNTIYF TGTGCCAGCTCACCACCGGGGACAGGGACGGGAAACACCATATATTTT
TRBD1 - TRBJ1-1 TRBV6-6 CASSLPGQANTEAFF TGTGCCAGCAGTCTACCGGGACAGGCGAACACTGAAGCTTTCTTT
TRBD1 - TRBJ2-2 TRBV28 CARIPQGAGGELFF TGTGCCAGAATCCCGCAGGGGGCAGGCGGGGAGCTGTTTTTT
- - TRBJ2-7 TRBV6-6 CASNPLGTPGEQYF TGTGCCAGCAACCCTCTAGGGACACCCGGAGAGCAGTACTTC
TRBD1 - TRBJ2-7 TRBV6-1 CAYGQDYEQYF TGTGCCTACGGACAGGACTACGAGCAGTACTTC
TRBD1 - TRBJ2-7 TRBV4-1 CASSGVRDRDSYEQYF TGCGCCAGCAGCGGAGTCAGGGACAGAGATTCCTACGAGCAGTACTTC
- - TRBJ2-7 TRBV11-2 CASSLTLEGHEQYF TGTGCCAGCAGCTTAACCTTAGAGGGTCACGAGCAGTACTTC
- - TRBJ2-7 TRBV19 CASRDPDTNYEQYF TGTGCCAGTAGAGACCCGGACACAAACTACGAGCAGTACTTC
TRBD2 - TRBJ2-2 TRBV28 CASSPPFLAVNTGELFF TGTGCCAGCAGCCCCCCCTTCCTAGCGGTGAACACCGGGGAGCTGTTTTTT
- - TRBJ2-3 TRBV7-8 CASSLSQLLDTQYF TGTGCCAGCAGCTTAAGCCAATTGCTAGATACGCAGTATTTT
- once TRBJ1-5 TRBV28 CASRNRNQPQHF TGTGCCAGCAGGAACAGGAATCAGCCCCAGCATTTT
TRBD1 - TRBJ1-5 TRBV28 CASRTQGIFNQPQHF TGTGCCAGCAGAACACAGGGGATCTTCAACCAGCCCCAGCATTTT
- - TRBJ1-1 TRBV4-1 CASSQGVFPLNTEAFF TGCGCCAGCAGCCAAGGGGTGTTTCCCCTGAACACTGAAGCTTTCTTT
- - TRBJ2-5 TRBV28 CASGLGRDHETQYF TGTGCCAGCGGGCTTGGCCGGGATCACGAGACCCAGTACTTC
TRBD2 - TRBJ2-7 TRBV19 CASSFSGGPYEQYF TGTGCCAGTAGTTTTAGCGGGGGCCCCTACGAGCAGTACTTC
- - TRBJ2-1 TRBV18 CASSSRGPPNNEQFF TGTGCCAGCTCATCTAGGGGCCCTCCCAACAATGAGCAGTTCTTC